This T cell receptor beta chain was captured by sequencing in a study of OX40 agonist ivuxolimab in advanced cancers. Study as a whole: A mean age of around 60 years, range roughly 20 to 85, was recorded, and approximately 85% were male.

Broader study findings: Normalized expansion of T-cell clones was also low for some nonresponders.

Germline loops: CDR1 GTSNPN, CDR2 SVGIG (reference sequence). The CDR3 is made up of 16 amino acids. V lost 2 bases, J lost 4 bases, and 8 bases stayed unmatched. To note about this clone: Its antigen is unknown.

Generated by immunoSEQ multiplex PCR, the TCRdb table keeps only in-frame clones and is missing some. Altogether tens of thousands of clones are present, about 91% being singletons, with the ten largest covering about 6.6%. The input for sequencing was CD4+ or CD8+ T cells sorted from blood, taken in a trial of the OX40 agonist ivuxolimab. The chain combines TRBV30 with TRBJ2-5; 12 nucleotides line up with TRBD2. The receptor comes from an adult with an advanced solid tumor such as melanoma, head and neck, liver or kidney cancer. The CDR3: CAWSSTGLAGLETQYF. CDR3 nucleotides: TGTGCCTGGAGTTCCACCGGACTAGCGGGATTAGAGACCCAGTACTTC.